This is a list of T cell receptor beta chains from one sample in a study of blood T cell repertoires in COVID-19. Here immunoSEQ multiplex PCR was the method, and the copy in TCRdb shows in-frame clones only, minus some. Of some 160,000 clones in the sample, around 84% were seen once. Material: PBMCs or T cells enriched from blood (not recorded which). Receptors were obtained from a woman between 45 and 65 years old who had recovered from COVID-19. Each CDR3 is given with its conserved first and last residue. The D gene is left open where the match is weak. Clone size, where shown, is once, few, many, or a class for clones that have expanded.

clone size: -; J gene: TRBJ1-2; D gene: -; V gene: TRBV19; CDR3 protein: CASSIQGAGYGYTF; CDR3 DNA: TGTGCCAGTAGTATACAAGGGGCTGGCTATGGCTACACCTTC
clone size: few; J gene: TRBJ2-1; D gene: -; V gene: TRBV12-3/TRBV12-4; CDR3 protein: CASSLARYNEQFF; CDR3 DNA: TGTGCCAGCAGTTTAGCGCGATACAATGAGCAGTTCTTC
clone size: once; J gene: TRBJ1-1; D gene: TRBD1; V gene: TRBV19; CDR3 protein: CASTKGTVGNTEAFF; CDR3 DNA: TGTGCCAGCACTAAAGGGACAGTAGGGAACACTGAAGCTTTCTTT
clone size: -; J gene: TRBJ2-3; D gene: -; V gene: TRBV6-6; CDR3 protein: CASSRGQTGSTDTQYF; CDR3 DNA: TGTGCCAGCAGTCGAGGCCAAACAGGGTCCACAGATACGCAGTATTTT
clone size: -; J gene: TRBJ1-3; D gene: TRBD1; V gene: TRBV6-7; CDR3 protein: CASSYSMGTAAKSPSGNTIYF; CDR3 DNA: TGTGCCAGCAGTTACTCGATGGGGACAGCCGCAAAGAGTCCCTCTGGAAACACCATATATTTT
clone size: -; J gene: TRBJ2-5; D gene: TRBD1; V gene: TRBV2; CDR3 protein: CASRLTGVQETQYF; CDR3 DNA: TGTGCCAGCAGGTTGACAGGGGTCCAAGAGACCCAGTACTTC
clone size: -; J gene: TRBJ1-5; D gene: -; V gene: TRBV7-2; CDR3 protein: CASSEDLYQPQHF; CDR3 DNA: TGTGCCAGCAGCGAAGATCTATATCAGCCCCAGCATTTT
clone size: -; J gene: TRBJ2-7; D gene: TRBD2; V gene: TRBV3-1/TRBV3-2; CDR3 protein: CASSQLAGPTYEQYF; CDR3 DNA: TGTGCCAGCAGCCAACTAGCGGGCCCCACCTACGAGCAGTACTTC
clone size: once; J gene: TRBJ1-4; D gene: TRBD1; V gene: TRBV19; CDR3 protein: CASSDRGEKLFF; CDR3 DNA: TGTGCCAGTAGTGACAGGGGGGAAAAACTGTTTTTT
clone size: -; J gene: TRBJ1-1; D gene: -; V gene: TRBV5-6; CDR3 protein: CASSLDRSVVNTEAFF; CDR3 DNA: TGTGCCAGCAGCTTGGACCGGTCCGTAGTGAACACTGAAGCTTTCTTT
clone size: once; J gene: TRBJ2-7; D gene: -; V gene: TRBV28; CDR3 protein: CASSRYGPGSSYEQYF; CDR3 DNA: TGTGCCAGCAGTCGGTACGGACCTGGGAGCTCCTACGAGCAGTACTTC
clone size: few; J gene: TRBJ2-1; D gene: TRBD2; V gene: TRBV7-9; CDR3 protein: CASSLKSGGAGNEQFF; CDR3 DNA: TGTGCCAGCAGCTTGAAAAGCGGGGGGGCGGGCAATGAGCAGTTCTTC
clone size: -; J gene: TRBJ2-7; D gene: -; V gene: TRBV11-2; CDR3 protein: CASSLSQYEQYF; CDR3 DNA: TGTGCCAGCAGCTTATCCCAGTACGAGCAGTACTTC
clone size: -; J gene: TRBJ2-3; D gene: TRBD2; V gene: TRBV7-2; CDR3 protein: CASSLALAGGRETDTQYF; CDR3 DNA: TGTGCCAGCAGCTTAGCACTAGCGGGGGGCCGGGAGACAGATACGCAGTATTTT
clone size: -; J gene: TRBJ1-3; D gene: -; V gene: TRBV12-3/TRBV12-4; CDR3 protein: CASSFRDTIYF; CDR3 DNA: TGTGCCAGCAGTTTTCGAGATACCATATATTTT
clone size: once; J gene: TRBJ2-7; D gene: TRBD1; V gene: TRBV27; CDR3 protein: CASSVRDRAKQYF; CDR3 DNA: TGTGCCAGCAGTGTCCGGGACAGGGCGAAGCAGTACTTC
clone size: -; J gene: TRBJ2-7; D gene: -; V gene: TRBV5-1; CDR3 protein: CASSSEGVHEQYF; CDR3 DNA: TGCGCCAGCAGCTCAGAGGGGGTCCACGAGCAGTACTTC